The rows below give T cell receptor beta chains drawn from one sample of a study of blood T cells in healthy people across ages. TCRdb used MiXCR to reprocess the 5' RACE reads, holding one entry per CDR3 protein. The repertoire holds hundreds of thousands of distinct CDR3 sequences, with 58% as singletons. The sequenced sample consisted of blood. These receptors were collected from a man aged 25-45 years in good health. The CDR3 runs from the conserved cysteine through the conserved F or W. Fields, in order: clone size, J gene, CDR3 length, V gene, D gene, CDR3 protein, CDR3 DNA. D genes are given only for firm matches. A row's size may be missing; if present it is once, few, many or a size class.

>once|TRBJ2-2|16|TRBV6-2/TRBV6-3|-
CASSYSDRLNTRELFF
TGTGCCAGCAGTTACTCGGACAGACTTAACACCAGGGAGCTGTTTTTT
>-|TRBJ2-7|14|TRBV30|TRBD1
CAWSPGQGVYEQYF
TGTGCCTGGAGTCCGGGACAGGGGGTCTACGAGCAGTACTTC
>-|TRBJ2-1|15|TRBV4-3|TRBD2
CASSQVPGTSNEQFF
TGCGCCAGCAGCCAGGTTCCCGGGACTAGCAATGAGCAGTTCTTC
>-|TRBJ2-5|13|TRBV6-5|-
CASSYGGGGTQYF
TGTGCCAGCAGTTACGGAGGGGGCGGGACCCAGTACTTC
>few|TRBJ2-5|17|TRBV29-1|TRBD2
CSVVGQTGGGNLDEQYF
TGCAGCGTTGTAGGTCAGACGGGAGGCGGGAATTTGGATGAGCAGTACTTC
>few|TRBJ1-1|14|TRBV11-2|TRBD1
CASRRYRGETEAFF
TGTGCCAGCAGGCGATACAGGGGAGAGACTGAAGCTTTCTTT
>-|TRBJ2-6|18|TRBV5-6|TRBD1
CASSGTGFRRSGANVLTF
TGTGCCAGCAGCGGGACAGGCTTTCGGCGCTCTGGGGCCAACGTCCTGACTTTC
>-|TRBJ2-5|17|TRBV6-2/TRBV6-3|TRBD2
CASTKGGTSGSGETQYF
TGTGCCAGCACAAAAGGCGGGACTAGCGGGAGTGGTGAGACCCAGTACTTC
>-|TRBJ2-5|15|TRBV7-2|TRBD2
CASSLIAGLQETQYF
TGTGCCAGCAGCTTAATAGCGGGGCTACAAGAGACCCAGTACTTC
>-|TRBJ2-2|14|TRBV29-1|-
CSVATSSLTGELFF
TGCAGCGTGGCAACTAGCTCCCTAACCGGGGAGCTGTTTTTT
>-|TRBJ2-7|12|TRBV10-2|-
CASSGSSYERYF
TGCGCCAGCAGTGGGTCCTCCTACGAGCGGTACTTC
>-|TRBJ2-7|14|TRBV20-1|TRBD1
CSASRTGQPYEQYF
TGCAGTGCTAGTCGGACAGGGCAACCCTACGAGCAGTACTTC
>-|TRBJ2-7|12|TRBV2|-
CASRLTVHEQYF
TGTGCCAGCAGACTAACCGTCCACGAGCAGTACTTC
>-|TRBJ2-5|17|TRBV11-2|TRBD2
CASSPGLAGGPRETQYF
TGTGCCAGCAGCCCGGGACTAGCGGGAGGGCCGCGAGAGACCCAGTACTTC
>few|TRBJ1-2|14|TRBV18|-
CASSPPGDVYGYTF
TGTGCCAGCTCACCACCGGGGGATGTCTATGGCTACACCTTC
>-|TRBJ1-2|14|TRBV12-3/TRBV12-4|-
CASSSWQGAYGYTF
TGTGCCAGCAGCTCTTGGCAGGGAGCATATGGCTACACCTTC
>-|TRBJ2-6|15|TRBV2|-
CASSEWGAGANVLTF
TGTGCCAGCAGTGAATGGGGGGCTGGGGCCAACGTCCTGACTTTC
>few|TRBJ2-7|16|TRBV4-2|TRBD2
CASSQWSGGGSYEQYF
TGTGCCAGCAGCCAATGGAGCGGGGGGGGGTCCTACGAGCAGTACTTC
>few|TRBJ2-1|20|TRBV7-9|TRBD1
CASSFSGQDLAIRVINEQFF
TGTGCCAGCAGCTTTTCCGGACAGGACTTAGCTATCCGGGTTATTAATGAGCAGTTCTTC
>-|TRBJ1-5|15|TRBV12-3/TRBV12-4|-
CASSTLVGSGQPQHF
TGTGCCAGCAGTACCCTGGTTGGGTCCGGTCAGCCCCAGCATTTT
>-|TRBJ2-3|14|TRBV19|-
CASRYLGSPDTQYF
TGTGCCAGTAGGTACTTAGGATCTCCAGATACGCAGTATTTT
>-|TRBJ2-7|14|TRBV20-1|-
CSPRRGNPAYEQYF
TGCAGCCCAAGGCGTGGAAACCCAGCCTACGAGCAGTACTTC
>-|TRBJ2-7|18|TRBV4-1|-
CASSQNVAVGGASYEQYF
TGCGCCAGCAGCCAGAACGTCGCGGTTGGGGGTGCGAGCTACGAGCAGTACTTC
>-|TRBJ2-7|12|TRBV7-6|TRBD1
CATSDRAGEQYF
TGTGCCACCTCGGACAGGGCGGGCGAGCAGTACTTC
>-|TRBJ2-3|14|TRBV4-3|-
CASSQDRVADTQYF
TGCGCCAGCAGCCAAGACAGGGTCGCAGATACGCAGTATTTT
>-|TRBJ1-1|19|TRBV7-8|TRBD1
CASLNQGALLLLSGTEAFF
TGTGCCAGCTTGAACCAGGGGGCTCTTCTTCTATTGTCGGGCACTGAAGCTTTCTTT
>-|TRBJ2-1|15|TRBV4-3|TRBD2
CASSHPAAGGSEQFF
TGCGCCAGCAGCCACCCCGCTGCGGGGGGCAGTGAGCAGTTCTTC
>-|TRBJ2-7|17|TRBV5-1|TRBD2
CASSFMGSGIIPYEQYF
TGCGCCAGCAGCTTCATGGGTAGCGGGATTATACCCTACGAGCAGTACTTC
>-|TRBJ2-1|14|TRBV6-1|TRBD1
CASSGTGKMDEQFF
TGTGCCAGCAGTGGGACAGGGAAAATGGATGAGCAGTTCTTC
>many|TRBJ2-5|14|TRBV7-2|TRBD1
CASSYATGGETQYF
TGTGCCAGCAGCTACGCCACAGGGGGAGAGACCCAGTACTTC
>few|TRBJ2-7|14|TRBV5-1|TRBD1
CASRAGTGNYEQYF
TGCGCCAGCAGAGCCGGGACAGGGAACTACGAGCAGTACTTC
>-|TRBJ2-7|15|TRBV6-6|TRBD2
CASSTSGGASNEQYF
TGTGCCAGCAGTACAAGCGGGGGGGCTAGCAACGAGCAGTACTTC
>-|TRBJ2-7|16|TRBV4-3|TRBD1
CASSQLPGQGTHEQYF
TGCGCCAGCAGCCAACTGCCGGGACAGGGGACCCACGAGCAGTACTTC
>-|TRBJ1-2|13|TRBV6-6|-
CASSYEGPYGYTF
TGTGCCAGCAGTTACGAGGGGCCTTACGGCTACACCTTC
>-|TRBJ2-3|16|TRBV6-4|TRBD2
CASSDSTRGGLDTQYF
TGTGCCAGCAGTGACTCGACGCGGGGGGGCCTAGATACGCAGTATTTT
>-|TRBJ2-7|14|TRBV10-3|-
CAISESPPSNEQYF
TGTGCCATCAGTGAGAGCCCTCCATCCAACGAGCAGTACTTC
>few|TRBJ2-1|14|TRBV6-2/TRBV6-3|TRBD2
CASNLGLAWNEQFF
TGTGCCAGCAATCTCGGACTAGCGTGGAATGAGCAGTTCTTC
>few|TRBJ2-3|12|TRBV20-1|TRBD1
CGVGTVGDTQYF
TGCGGGGTCGGGACAGTGGGGGATACGCAGTATTTT
>few|TRBJ2-1|14|TRBV20-1|-
CSAQGSAGRDEQFF
TGCAGTGCCCAGGGGTCTGCGGGTAGGGATGAGCAGTTCTTC
>few|TRBJ2-6|19|TRBV3-1|TRBD1
CASSQLGTGATSGANVLTF
TGTGCCAGCAGCCAATTAGGGACAGGGGCCACCTCTGGGGCCAACGTCCTGACTTTC
>few|TRBJ1-6|12|TRBV20-1|-
CSARPKNSPLHF
TGCAGTGCTAGACCCAAGAATTCACCCCTCCACTTT
>few|TRBJ2-1|14|TRBV20-1|-
CSTDSPRAPVGQFF
TGCAGTACGGACTCTCCAAGAGCGCCCGTAGGGCAGTTCTTC
>-|TRBJ2-1|18|TRBV11-2|-
CASSLARVRGFNYNEQFF
TGTGCCAGCAGCTTAGCGAGGGTCCGCGGATTTAATTACAATGAGCAGTTCTTC
>-|TRBJ2-5|15|TRBV4-2|-
CASRPRVTSWETQYF
TGTGCCAGCAGGCCAAGAGTGACAAGTTGGGAGACCCAGTACTTC
>-|TRBJ1-1|19|TRBV27|TRBD1
CASKLLNSGTGGSEGKAFF
TGTGCCAGTAAATTATTAAATTCCGGGACAGGGGGCAGCGAAGGGAAAGCTTTCTTT